Shown below are 14 T cell receptor beta chains from a single sample sequenced in a study of OX40 agonist ivuxolimab in advanced cancers. Here immunoSEQ multiplex PCR was the method, and the copy in TCRdb shows in-frame clones only, minus some. Seen here are more than 80,000 clones, under 95% observed once, and the top ten hold roughly 2.6%. The sample consisted of CD4+ or CD8+ T cells sorted from blood, taken in a trial of the OX40 agonist ivuxolimab. These receptors all stem from an adult with an advanced solid tumor such as melanoma, head and neck, liver or kidney cancer.

This chain uses TRBV18 with TRBJ2-7; D gene ambiguous. The germline V gene encodes CDR1 KGHSH and CDR2 LQKENI. The V end was cut by 0 bases, the J end by 2 bases, with 5 bases between. The CDR3 covers 13 residues. The CDR3 nucleotides are TGTGCCAGCTCACCACCTGAGGCCTACGAGCAGTACTTC. Encoded protein: CASSPPEAYEQYF.

The J gene is TRBJ2-7, the V gene TRBV27, with no clear D. Germline CDR1 MNHEY, CDR2 SMNVEV (reference sequence). V was shortened by 1 base and J by 0 bases, with 4 bases between the two germline ends. CDR3 length: 13 amino acids. The CDR3 protein is CASSLYPSYEQYF. Written as DNA, the CDR3 is TGTGCCAGCAGTTTATACCCCTCCTACGAGCAGTACTTC.

The rearrangement joins TRBV5-4 to TRBJ2-1; D assignment may be TRBD1 or TRBD2 (5 bases each). The V gene lost 4 bases and the J gene lost 5 bases, with 22 bases spanning the gap. Germline CDR1 SGHNT, CDR2 YYREEE (reference sequence). This CDR3 is 17 amino acids long. The CDR3: CASSLVYGASKNNEQFF. The CDR3, as DNA: TGTGCCAGCAGCCTCGTCTACGGGGCCTCCAAAAACAATGAGCAGTTCTTC.

On this clone: Other nucleotide sequences in the sample specify the same CDR3. The chain uses TRBV27 and TRBJ1-5; D unclear. Germline V gene lookup returns CDR1 MNHEY and CDR2 SMNVEV (reference sequence). There are 13 residues in the CDR3. Trimming pared 0 bases from V and 4 bases from J, leaving 4 bases between. The CDR3 DNA follows: TGTGCCAGCAGTTTATCTGGGAATCAGCCCCAGCATTTT. It is translated as CASSLSGNQPQHF.

This clone is labeled as medium-sized. The genes are TRBV6-1 and TRBJ2-7; D gene uncertain. The CDR3 runs to 13 residues. The germline CDR1 and CDR2 sequences are MNHNS and SASEGT. Trimming pared 8 bases from V and 3 bases from J, leaving 14 bases between. In DNA form, the CDR3 reads TGTGCCAGCTCCGGTACAGCGTACTACGAGCAGTACTTC. It encodes CASSGTAYYEQYF.

The CDR3 coding sequence is TGTGCCAGCAGGAGGGGGGCTCGGTTGGAGACCCAGTACTTC. It is translated as CASRRGARLETQYF. The chain uses TRBV28 and TRBJ2-5; D tentatively reads TRBD1 or TRBD2 (6 bases each). Germline values: CDR1 MDHEN, CDR2 SYDVKM. V gave up 6 bases and J gave up 5 bases, with 16 bases separating them. CDR3 length: 14 residues.

This chain uses TRBV27 with TRBJ1-2, with 7 bases that match TRBD1. Germline CDR1 reads MNHEY; CDR2 reads SMNVEV (reference sequence). This CDR3 has 15 amino acids. Germline trimming cut 3 bases from V and 3 bases from J; bases unmatched to any gene: 7. The CDR3 DNA reads TGTGCCAGCAGTTTTAGGGGGCGCGGGTACTATGGCTACACCTTC. Residues: CASSFRGRGYYGYTF.

V is TRBV6-5 and J is TRBJ2-1; D perhaps matches TRBD2 (6 bases). Trimming removed 0 bases from V and 0 bases from J, with 9 bases in between. The CDR3 has 16 residues. Germline assignment: CDR1 MNHEY and CDR2 SVGAGI. CDR3: CASSYSGGSSYNEQFF. DNA for the CDR3: TGTGCCAGCAGTTACTCGGGAGGTAGCTCCTACAATGAGCAGTTCTTC.

This clone was seen a single time. The chain is built from TRBV27 and TRBJ1-1, with D maybe TRBD1 (6 bases). Germline assignment: CDR1 MNHEY and CDR2 SMNVEV (reference sequence). With 8 bases removed from V and 4 bases from J, the gap between germline ends came to 11 bases. This CDR3 is built from 12 residues. CDR3 coding DNA: TGTGCCAGCTCTGCAGGGGCCACTGAAGCTTTCTTT. It encodes CASSAGATEAFF.

The V call is TRBV6-5, the J call TRBJ2-7, with D perhaps given as TRBD1 or TRBD2 (5 bases each). Trimming shortened V by 5 bases and J by 0 bases, and 11 bases separated the two germline ends. This CDR3 spans 14 amino acids. CDR1 and CDR2 from the germline V gene are MNHEY and SVGAGI. CDR3 amino acids: CASSPTGASYEQYF. In nucleotides, the CDR3 is TGTGCCAGCAGTCCGACCGGGGCCTCCTACGAGCAGTACTTC.

V is TRBV27 and J is TRBJ2-1; no reliable D call. Per germline, CDR1 MNHEY and CDR2 SMNVEV (reference sequence). The CDR3 has 12 residues. V was clipped by 4 bases and J by 0 bases, with 1 base between them. In DNA form, the CDR3 reads TGTGCCAGCAGTTACTCCTACAATGAGCAGTTCTTC. This translates into CASSYSYNEQFF.

This clone was seen just once. The chain joins TRBV6-1 to TRBJ1-1; D gene uncertain. Between the trimmed V and J ends, which lost 2 bases and 6 bases, there was a span of 13 bases. The CDR3 has 14 amino acids. Germline CDR1 is MNHNS and CDR2 is SASEGT. CDR3 sequence reads: CASSEKRSWAEAFF. In nucleotides, the CDR3 is TGTGCCAGCAGTGAAAAGAGGTCTTGGGCTGAAGCTTTCTTT.

The CDR3 protein is CASSPGQTNYGYTF. As DNA, the CDR3 is TGTGCCAGCAGCCCCGGACAAACTAACTATGGCTACACCTTC. The rearrangement uses TRBV6-5 and TRBJ1-2; D is possibly TRBD1 (5 bases). The CDR3 is 14 amino acids. The V and J ends lost 6 bases and 0 bases respectively, with 11 bases between them. Germline V gene sequence: CDR1 MNHEY, CDR2 SVGAGI.

The chain has TRBV13 and TRBJ2-4; TRBD1 aligns across 11 bases. Germline V gene lookup returns CDR1 PRHDT and CDR2 FYEKMQ (reference sequence). This CDR3 spans 16 amino acids. The V and J ends lost 4 bases and 9 bases, in that order; junction bases with no gene match: 11. CDR3 coding DNA: TGTGCCAGCAGCTCGGGACAGGGGGGCACCCGGGGCATTCAGTACTTC. This translates into CASSSGQGGTRGIQYF.